The 9 T cell receptor beta chains given below trace back to one sample, sequenced in a study of T-cell reconstitution after alpha-beta-depleted transplantation in children. The TCRbeta library incorporated unique molecular identifiers. Using its own MiXCR run on the PCR reads, TCRdb lists one record per CDR3 protein. The table includes 300,000 to 400,000 distinct CDR3 sequences, roughly 16% detected once. This specimen was PBMCs, mostly from graft donor cells, taken 360 days after TCRalphabeta/CD19-depleted stem cell transplant. Every receptor here comes from a male patient between 2 and 10 years old who had a stem cell transplant for acute lymphoblastic leukemia, so the T cells may come from the graft donor.

The rearrangement links TRBV12-3 or TRBV12-4 to TRBJ1-5; D gene uncertain. Trimming left V 5 bases short and J 7 bases short, with 9 bases between. This CDR3 comprises 12 residues. CDR3 nucleotide sequence: TGTGCCAGCAGTCAGAGGGAACAGCCCCAGCATTTT. Its translation: CASSQREQPQHF.

The rearrangement links TRBV6-1 to TRBJ2-7; 8 nucleotides agree with TRBD1. V shed 6 bases, J shed 5 bases, and the junction held 9 bases outside the gene matches. The germline CDR1 and CDR2 sequences are MNHNS and SASEGT. The CDR3 spans 14 residues. CDR3 DNA sequence: TGTGCCAGCAGCTCCGGGACAGGCACTCACGAGCAGTACTTC. Protein sequence: CASSSGTGTHEQYF.

V gene TRBV7-3 combines with J gene TRBJ2-3; D is perhaps TRBD1 or TRBD2 (7 bases each). The germline gives CDR1 SGHTA, CDR2 FQGTGA. With 0 bases removed from V and 4 bases from J, the gap between germline ends came to 14 bases. The CDR3 covers 16 residues. CDR3 sequence reads: CASSLTPGGGSDTQYF. The DNA for the CDR3 is TGTGCCAGCAGCTTAACCCCAGGGGGGGGGTCAGATACGCAGTATTTT.

The chain carries TRBV10-3 and TRBJ2-3; D is possibly TRBD2 (5 bases). CDR3 length equals 14 residues. Trimming shortened V by 6 bases and J by 4 bases, and 14 bases separated the two germline ends. Germline lookup yields CDR1 ENHRY and CDR2 SYGVKD. CDR3 loop: CAISAPREPDTQYF. CDR3 nucleotide sequence: TGTGCCATCAGCGCTCCGAGGGAGCCAGATACGCAGTATTTT.

This clonotype occurred a few times. The chain uses TRBV28 and TRBJ2-7; no clear D. The length of the CDR3 is 17 residues. The germline gives CDR1 MDHEN, CDR2 SYDVKM. The V and J ends lost 7 bases and 3 bases respectively, with 25 bases between them. CDR3 sequence: CASTGLFVPTEHYEQYF. CDR3 bases: TGTGCCAGCACCGGGTTGTTTGTCCCAACGGAACACTACGAGCAGTACTTC.

This chain joins TRBV12-5 and TRBJ2-3, with D perhaps given as TRBD1 or TRBD2 (5 bases each). This CDR3 region has 17 residues. Per germline, CDR1 LGHNT and CDR2 FRNRAP. V was pared by 0 bases and J by 2 bases, with 15 bases between. The CDR3 nucleotides read TGTGCTAGTGGTTTGGTACTTGGGGACGGTGCCACAGATACGCAGTATTTT. This codes for CASGLVLGDGATDTQYF.

This clonotype was recorded at least ten times. The V and J genes are TRBV10-3 and TRBJ1-1; 9 bases align to TRBD1. The CDR3 contains 15 residues. Germline CDR1 is ENHRY and CDR2 is SYGVKD. V shed 10 bases, J shed 6 bases, and the junction held 15 bases outside the gene matches. CDR3 DNA sequence: TGTGCCACCAATGGAGCCGGGACAGGGAGCTCTGAAGCTTTCTTT. It is translated as CATNGAGTGSSEAFF.

There are a few counts of this clonotype. The chain joins TRBV7-9 to TRBJ2-7; 11 bases are shared with TRBD2. The CDR3 runs 16 residues. V shed 5 bases and J 0 bases; nucleotides not matched to a gene: 6. Germline V gene lookup returns CDR1 SEHNR and CDR2 FQNEAQ (reference sequence). CDR3 nucleotide sequence: TGTGCCAGCAGCCCTGGGACTAGCGGAAGCTCCTACGAGCAGTACTTC. It specifies CASSPGTSGSSYEQYF.

The chain couples TRBV11-2 to TRBJ1-3, with 8 bases fitting TRBD1. Germline assignment: CDR1 SGHAT and CDR2 FQNNGV. The junction had 18 bases not matched to a gene; V was cut back by 1 base and J by 1 base. There are 21 residues in the CDR3. The DNA for the CDR3 is TGTGCCAGCAGCTTAGTCGTAATTGGTCGGGGACAGGCCTCTTCTGGAAACACCATATATTTT. Translating gives CASSLVVIGRGQASSGNTIYF.